The 29 T cell receptor beta chains below all came from one sample that was sequenced in a study of tumor and adjacent non-tumor tissue in lung cancer. A modified ARM-PCR protocol with three rounds of nested PCR amplified TCRbeta. TCRdb used MiXCR to reprocess the multiplex PCR reads, holding one entry per CDR3 protein. The repertoire holds 55,000 to 75,000 distinct CDR3 sequences, with around 60% as singletons. The template was RNA from unsorted bulk tissue. The material sequenced was lung tumor tissue. Receptors were obtained from a man between 45 and 60 years old with non-small cell lung cancer.

Notes on this clonotype: This sequence may be a read error, since a much larger clone differs from it by one base. This chain uses TRBV6-1 with TRBJ1-1; D is undetermined. The CDR3 spans 15 residues. Germline CDR1 and CDR2: MNHNS and SASEGT. The CDR3 is CVSSESLRMNTEAFF. Written as DNA, the CDR3 is TGTGTCAGCAGTGAATCTCTGAGGATGAACACTGAAGCTTTCTTT.

This clonotype was observed many times. The junction does not match germline at one end; this may be a read error. CDR3 DNA: TGTGCCAGCTGCTTCGGGACAAAGGTTCGGGATACGCAGTATTTT. This translates into CASCFGTKVRDTQYF. The gene calls are TRBV5-5 and TRBJ2-3, with D possibly being TRBD1 (6 bases). Germline V CDR1 and CDR2: SGHKS, YYEKEE (reference sequence). The CDR3 loop spans 15 amino acids.

V is TRBV28 and J is TRBJ1-2; D is unclear. Germline assignment: CDR1 MDHEN and CDR2 SYDVKM. Deletions cut 6 bases from V and 2 bases from J, with 13 bases between. The CDR3 length is 14 residues. CDR3 loop: CASSSNWANYGYTF. DNA for the CDR3: TGTGCCAGCAGCTCAAATTGGGCCAACTATGGCTACACCTTC.

Comment on this clonotype: Germline is not matched at one junction end, which may reflect a read error. The CDR3 nucleotides read TGTGCCACCAGTGAGGGGAGGGCGAGCACAGATACGCATTATTTT. Translation: CATSEGRASTDTHYF. J is TRBJ2-3 and V is TRBV24-1; 7 bases fit TRBD2. The CDR3 consists of 15 residues. Germline-derived CDR1 and CDR2 are KGHDR and SFDVKD.

This clonotype has ten or more counts. The rearrangement joins TRBV5-6 to TRBJ1-5; TRBD1 is a possible D gene (6 bases). The germline gives CDR1 SGHDT, CDR2 YYEEEE. CDR3 length: 15 amino acids. The V end lost 2 bases, the J end lost 2 bases, and 11 bases lay between the germline ends. CDR3 nucleotide sequence: TGTGCCAGCAGCTTCGAGGGGGAAGGCAATCAGCCCCAGCATTTT. Residues: CASSFEGEGNQPQHF.

With regard to this clonotype: At one end the junction does not follow the germline gene, possibly because of a read error. The chain uses TRBV13 and TRBJ1-5, with TRBD1 as a possible D gene (5 bases). The CDR3 consists of 17 residues. The V gene's germline CDR1 is PRHDT and CDR2 FYEKMQ (reference sequence). CDR3 in DNA: TGTGCCAGCAGCTTAGCCAGTGGGGGACGGAACAATCAGCCCCAGCGTTTT. Encoded protein: CASSLASGGRNNQPQRF.

As regards this clonotype: A junction boundary mismatches the germline segment, possibly from a read error. The chain links TRBV12-3 or TRBV12-4 to TRBJ1-5; D might be TRBD1 (6 bases). The CDR3 has 13 residues. The chain's CDR3 is CASSIMTGQPQHF. The CDR3 bases are TGCGCCAGCAGCATCATGACAGGTCAGCCCCAGCATTTT.

This clonotype was counted many times. The chain is built from TRBV29-1 and TRBJ1-1, with TRBD1 identical over 7 bases. Germline V gene sequence: CDR1 SQVTM, CDR2 ANQGSEA. With 6 bases clipped from V and 1 base from J, the junction kept 14 bases outside the gene matches. The CDR3 runs 16 residues. CDR3 DNA sequence: TGCAGCGTCATCCACAGGGGAGCTAATCCGAACACTGAAGCTTTCTTT. It is translated as CSVIHRGANPNTEAFF.

The chain is built from TRBV18 and TRBJ1-2, with D unclear. Germline V lookup: CDR1 KGHSH, CDR2 LQKENI. The ends were cut back, 6 bases at V and 3 bases at J, with 11 bases in the middle. This CDR3 is 13 amino acids long. CDR3 DNA sequence: TGTGCCAGCTCCTCCGACGGCGACTATGGCTACACCTTC. As protein: CASSSDGDYGYTF.

A note on this clonotype: The conserved phenylalanine or tryptophan normally closing the CDR3 is absent here, so this likely arose from a read error. The rearrangement links TRBV6-1 to TRBJ1-5, with D perhaps TRBD1 (5 bases). The CDR3 is made up of 16 amino acids. Germline loops: CDR1 MNHNS, CDR2 SASEGT. The ends were cut back, 4 bases at V and 4 bases at J, with 17 bases in the middle. The chain's CDR3 is CASSGFGAYRNQPQHS. CDR3 coding DNA: TGTGCCAGCAGTGGTTTTGGGGCCTATAGGAATCAGCCCCAGCATTCT.

Regarding this clonotype: A much larger clone sits a single nucleotide away, making a read error possible. The CDR3 spells CASSRDMGDENLFF. The DNA for the CDR3 is TGTGCCAGCAGCCGAGATATGGGCGACGAAAACCTGTTTTTT. The chain carries TRBV5-4 and TRBJ1-4; D unresolved. The CDR3 has 14 residues. Per the germline V gene, CDR1 is SGHNT and CDR2 is YYREEE (reference sequence).

With respect to this clonotype: A read error may account for a junction end that differs from germline. V is TRBV11-2 and J is TRBJ2-1, with 7 bases identical to TRBD2. The CDR3 is 16 residues long. Germline CDR1 reads SGHAT; CDR2 reads FQNNGV. CDR3 sequence (DNA): TGTGCCGGCAGCTTGGTCAGCCGGACTAGTGGGGTTGAGCAGTTCTTC. Protein product: CAGSLVSRTSGVEQFF.

The rearrangement links TRBV19 to TRBJ2-1; D is tentatively TRBD1 or TRBD2 (5 bases each). V lost 4 bases and J 3 bases, leaving 10 bases between the germline ends. Germline CDR1 is LNHDA and CDR2 is SQIVND (reference sequence). The CDR3 has 14 residues. The CDR3 loop is CASSTPGLYNEQFF. The CDR3 bases are TGTGCCAGTAGTACCCCGGGGCTCTACAATGAGCAGTTCTTC.

This clonotype was counted a few times. The rearrangement uses TRBV24-1 and TRBJ2-1; 8 positions match TRBD2. The trim removed 5 bases at V and 1 base at J, leaving 6 bases unmatched. This CDR3 contains 16 residues. The germline CDR1 and CDR2 sequences are KGHDR and SFDVKD. CDR3 DNA: TGTGCCACCAGTGGTGTAGCGGGACCGTCCTACAATGAGCAGTTCTTC. Encoded protein: CATSGVAGPSYNEQFF.

A remark on this clonotype: Since no conserved phenylalanine or tryptophan closes the CDR3, a read error is the likely cause. This chain links TRBV6-5 with TRBJ2-7, with a tentative D call TRBD2 (5 bases). CDR1 MNHEY and CDR2 SVGAGI come from the germline V gene. The CDR3 covers 13 residues. V dropped 2 bases and J dropped 0 bases, with 5 bases sitting between them. Here the CDR3 reads CASSYGGSYEQYS. For the CDR3, the DNA is TGTGCCAGCAGTTACGGAGGCTCCTACGAGCAGTACTCC.

This clonotype has only a few counts. The CDR3 does not close with the conserved phenylalanine or tryptophan, likely indicating a read error. The chain couples TRBV6-6 to TRBJ1-6; D remains unclear. This CDR3 is 17 amino acids long. The germline V gene encodes CDR1 MNHNY and CDR2 SVGAGI (reference sequence). The CDR3 coding sequence is TGTGGCAGCAGTTACGATGAGACGAGCTCCTATAATTCACCGCTCCACTAT. Translation: CGSSYDETSSYNSPLHY.

The table lists this clonotype with a few counts. A clone one base away is much larger, so this may be a read error. DNA of the CDR3: TGTGCCAGCAGGGACAGCGAGGGGGTCTCCTACGAGCAGTACTTC. It codes for CASRDSEGVSYEQYF. V is TRBV6-6 and J is TRBJ2-7; D is possibly TRBD1 (6 bases). In germline, CDR1 is MNHNY, CDR2 SVGAGI (reference sequence). Trimming took 6 bases from V and 0 from J, leaving 15 bases between them. This CDR3 spans 15 amino acids.

This clonotype was seen many times. This chain connects TRBV5-8 to TRBJ1-5, with D uncertain. V was cut by 6 bases and J by 1 base, with 17 bases left in between. Germline assignment: CDR1 SGHTS and CDR2 YDEGEE. The CDR3 is 16 amino acids. This chain's CDR3 is CASNLGWSASNQPQHF. In nucleotides, the CDR3 is TGTGCCAGCAATTTAGGATGGTCAGCCAGCAATCAGCCCCAGCATTTT.

The chain joins TRBV20-1 to TRBJ2-7; 14 bases align to TRBD2. Per germline, CDR1 DFQATT and CDR2 SNEGSKA (reference sequence). J lost 6 bases, V lost 6 bases, and 7 bases had no gene match. This CDR3 is built from 14 residues. The CDR3 region is CSATGTSGRGEQYF. DNA for the CDR3: TGCAGTGCAACCGGGACTAGCGGGAGAGGCGAGCAGTACTTC.

This clonotype has more than one count but fewer than ten. Since a much larger clone is just one base distant, this may be a read error. This rearrangement joins TRBV12-3 or TRBV12-4 to TRBJ1-2; D unclear. The length of the CDR3 is 12 residues. This CDR3 reads CGSSLTPGGYTF. The CDR3 DNA follows: TGTGGCAGCAGCCTAACCCCTGGGGGCTACACCTTC.

This clonotype has at least ten counts. V and J are TRBV6-2 or TRBV6-3 and TRBJ1-1; possible D gene TRBD1, 5 bases. The CDR3 contains 15 residues. Trimming took 6 bases from V and 1 from J, leaving 15 bases between them. In germline, CDR1 is MNHEY, CDR2 SVGEGT. This CDR3 is CASRPGGGANTEAFF. The DNA for the CDR3 is TGTGCCAGCAGGCCGGGGGGGGGAGCGAACACTGAAGCTTTCTTT.

Concerning this clonotype: Sequence at one end of the junction differs from germline and may be a read error. V and J are TRBV12-3 or TRBV12-4 and TRBJ2-2; possibly TRBD1 for D (6 bases). The CDR3 length is 14 residues. The CDR3 DNA reads as TGTGCCAGCAGCTTCGGACAGTCCAAGGGGGAGCTGTTTTTC. Translating it yields CASSFGQSKGELFF.

This clonotype was seen a few times. Germline is not matched at one junction end, which may reflect a read error. The V and J genes are TRBV4-2 and TRBJ1-2; D gene uncertain. The germline gives CDR1 LGHNA, CDR2 YNFKEQ. The CDR3 length is 12 residues. The CDR3 bases are TGTGCCAGCAGCCAAGGTAGCTATGTCTACACCTTC. Translating it yields CASSQGSYVYTF.

A word on this clonotype: A read error may be the cause here, since a much bigger clone is one base away. The chain couples TRBV5-4 to TRBJ2-7; D tentatively reads TRBD1 or TRBD2 (5 bases each). Germline V lookup: CDR1 SGHNT, CDR2 YYREEE (reference sequence). This CDR3 comprises 14 residues. CDR3 sequence: CVSSPGGAENEQYF. Written as DNA, the CDR3 is TGTGTCAGCAGCCCTGGGGGAGCGGAAAACGAGCAGTACTTC.

This clonotype was found many times. The DNA for the CDR3 is TGTGCCAGCACTTTCGACAGGGACTCACCCCTCCACTTT. Its translation is CASTFDRDSPLHF. The genes are TRBV12-3 or TRBV12-4 and TRBJ1-6; 7 bases align to TRBD1. The ends lost 7 bases at V and 10 bases at J; junction bases unmatched: 7. The CDR3 is made up of 13 amino acids.

A note on this clonotype: Without the conserved terminal phenylalanine or tryptophan, this CDR3 likely stems from a read error. This chain connects TRBV28 to TRBJ2-5; D remains unclear. This CDR3 has 13 amino acids. Germline V gene sequence: CDR1 MDHEN, CDR2 SYDVKM. The V gene lost 2 bases and the J gene lost 4 bases, with 8 bases spanning the gap. CDR3: CASSLGSRETQYI. Here the CDR3 DNA reads TGTGCCAGCAGTTTAGGTAGCAGAGAGACCCAGTACATC.

The rearrangement uses TRBV4-2 and TRBJ2-7; D is ambiguous. The CDR3 loop spans 13 amino acids. Germline V lookup: CDR1 LGHNA, CDR2 YNFKEQ. Between the trimmed V and J ends, which lost 0 bases and 7 bases, there was a span of 10 bases. CDR3 nucleotide sequence: TGTGCCAGCAGCCAAGAGTCCGGCTCTGAGCAGTACTTC. Translating gives CASSQESGSEQYF.

J is TRBJ2-7 and V is TRBV29-1; 8 bases are a match to TRBD2. After removal of 4 bases from V and 8 bases from J, the junction contained 13 bases not matched to a gene. The length of the CDR3 is 14 residues. Germline loops: CDR1 SQVTM, CDR2 ANQGSEA. The CDR3 DNA reads TGCAGCGTTGGAGGGCAAGCGGGAGCGGGCAAGCAGTACTTC. Translating it yields CSVGGQAGAGKQYF.

Concerning this clonotype: Just one base apart from a much larger clone, this may be a read error. The chain recombines TRBV28 with TRBJ2-1, with D perhaps matching TRBD1 or TRBD2 (5 bases each). Germline CDR1 and CDR2: MDHEN and SYDVKM. This CDR3 is 16 amino acids long. The CDR3 is CASPPPEGSSYIEQFF. DNA of the CDR3: TGTGCCAGCCCCCCTCCCGAGGGGAGCTCCTACATTGAGCAGTTCTTC.